These T cell receptor beta chains were read from a single sample in a study of blood T cell repertoires in COVID-19. Measured with immunoSEQ multiplex PCR; TCRdb has only the in-frame clones, and not every one. The table includes some 270,000 clones, roughly 91% detected once. Sequenced: PBMCs or T cells enriched from blood (not recorded which). These receptors all stem from a woman aged 55-75 years who had recovered from COVID-19. Each CDR3 is given with its conserved first and last residue. A D gene is named only where the DNA matches it firmly. Only part of the rows carry a size: once, few, many, or a class if the clone is expanded.

cdr3_aa: CASSSPGFGYTQPQHF; cdr3_nt: TGTGCCAGCAGTTCCCCGGGTTTCGGGTACACTCAGCCCCAGCATTTT; v_call: TRBV28; d_call: -; j_call: TRBJ1-5; clone_size: -
cdr3_aa: CASSGTPGEKLFF; cdr3_nt: TGTGCCAGCAGCGGGACTCCTGGTGAAAAACTGTTTTTT; v_call: TRBV2; d_call: -; j_call: TRBJ1-4; clone_size: -
cdr3_aa: CASSRGGTGTEAFF; cdr3_nt: TGTGCCAGCAGCCGGGGGGGAACGGGCACTGAAGCTTTCTTT; v_call: TRBV3-1/TRBV3-2; d_call: -; j_call: TRBJ1-1; clone_size: -
cdr3_aa: CASSQDWGGEQYF; cdr3_nt: TGCGCCAGCAGCCAAGATTGGGGGGGCGAGCAGTACTTC; v_call: TRBV4-1; d_call: TRBD2; j_call: TRBJ2-7; clone_size: -
cdr3_aa: CASKRASPDGYTF; cdr3_nt: TGTGCCAGCAAGCGGGCCTCTCCTGATGGCTACACCTTC; v_call: TRBV12-3/TRBV12-4; d_call: -; j_call: TRBJ1-2; clone_size: -
cdr3_aa: CASSAEPHEQFF; cdr3_nt: TGTGCCAGCAGCGCGGAGCCCCATGAGCAGTTCTTC; v_call: TRBV7-6; d_call: -; j_call: TRBJ2-1; clone_size: once
cdr3_aa: CASSVRTGRDGYTF; cdr3_nt: TGTGCCAGCAGCGTTCGGACAGGTCGGGATGGCTACACCTTC; v_call: TRBV9; d_call: TRBD1; j_call: TRBJ1-2; clone_size: -
cdr3_aa: CASSPWQGARDIQYF; cdr3_nt: TGTGCCAGCAGCCCCTGGCAGGGGGCTAGGGACATTCAGTACTTC; v_call: TRBV6-5; d_call: TRBD1; j_call: TRBJ2-4; clone_size: -
cdr3_aa: CASSPYNQPQHF; cdr3_nt: TGTGCCAGCAGTCCTTACAATCAGCCCCAGCATTTT; v_call: TRBV12-3/TRBV12-4; d_call: -; j_call: TRBJ1-5; clone_size: once
cdr3_aa: CASSLGGRGTDTQYF; cdr3_nt: TGTGCCAGCAGCTTGGGGGGGCGGGGCACAGATACGCAGTATTTT; v_call: TRBV7-2; d_call: -; j_call: TRBJ2-3; clone_size: -
cdr3_aa: CASSVGSGGTDTQYF; cdr3_nt: TGTGCCAGCAGCGTAGGTAGCGGGGGCACAGATACGCAGTATTTT; v_call: TRBV9; d_call: TRBD2; j_call: TRBJ2-3; clone_size: -
cdr3_aa: CASSWDYQETQYF; cdr3_nt: TGCGCCAGCAGCTGGGACTACCAAGAGACCCAGTACTTC; v_call: TRBV5-1; d_call: -; j_call: TRBJ2-5; clone_size: -
cdr3_aa: CAISDLTDTEAFF; cdr3_nt: TGTGCCATCAGTGATCTGACAGACACTGAAGCTTTCTTT; v_call: TRBV10-3; d_call: -; j_call: TRBJ1-1; clone_size: -
cdr3_aa: CASSEDLLGIEAFF; cdr3_nt: TGTGCCAGCAGTGAGGACTTATTAGGGATTGAAGCTTTCTTT; v_call: TRBV2; d_call: -; j_call: TRBJ1-1; clone_size: -
cdr3_aa: CASSFGRNTYEQYF; cdr3_nt: TGTGCCAGCAGCTTTGGCAGGAACACCTACGAGCAGTACTTC; v_call: TRBV13; d_call: -; j_call: TRBJ2-7; clone_size: -
cdr3_aa: CSVEGQTDTQYF; cdr3_nt: TGCAGCGTTGAGGGACAGACAGATACGCAGTATTTT; v_call: TRBV29-1; d_call: TRBD1; j_call: TRBJ2-3; clone_size: -
cdr3_aa: CASSFKVRGAFF; cdr3_nt: TGTGCCAGCAGTTTCAAGGTGAGAGGAGCTTTCTTT; v_call: TRBV11-3; d_call: -; j_call: TRBJ1-1; clone_size: -
cdr3_aa: CAWSVGAGIADTQYF; cdr3_nt: TGTGCCTGGAGTGTAGGAGCGGGTATTGCAGATACGCAGTATTTT; v_call: TRBV30; d_call: -; j_call: TRBJ2-3; clone_size: -
cdr3_aa: CASSLLLAGADTQYF; cdr3_nt: TGTGCCAGCAGTTTGCTGCTAGCGGGGGCAGATACGCAGTATTTT; v_call: TRBV28; d_call: TRBD2; j_call: TRBJ2-3; clone_size: -
cdr3_aa: CASSIPREIPLF; cdr3_nt: TGTGCCAGCAGTATACCCAGGGAAATTCCCCTCTTC; v_call: TRBV28; d_call: -; j_call: TRBJ1-2; clone_size: -
cdr3_aa: CASKDRSGAGANVLTF; cdr3_nt: TGTGCCAGCAAAGATAGAAGCGGAGCCGGGGCCAACGTCCTGACTTTC; v_call: TRBV6-6; d_call: -; j_call: TRBJ2-6; clone_size: -
cdr3_aa: CASSQDWEATPLHF; cdr3_nt: TGTGCCAGCAGCCAAGATTGGGAGGCCACACCCCTCCACTTT; v_call: TRBV3-1/TRBV3-2; d_call: -; j_call: TRBJ1-6; clone_size: -
cdr3_aa: CASSPPAGQASEKLFF; cdr3_nt: TGTGCCAGCAGTCCACCCGCGGGACAGGCCAGTGAAAAACTGTTTTTT; v_call: TRBV28; d_call: TRBD1; j_call: TRBJ1-4; clone_size: -
cdr3_aa: CASSTPGQAYEQYF; cdr3_nt: TGCGCCAGCAGCACCCCGGGACAGGCCTACGAGCAGTACTTC; v_call: TRBV5-1; d_call: TRBD1; j_call: TRBJ2-7; clone_size: -
cdr3_aa: CASIGDFRNTEAFF; cdr3_nt: TGTGCCAGCATTGGGGACTTTCGGAACACTGAAGCTTTCTTT; v_call: TRBV11-2; d_call: -; j_call: TRBJ1-1; clone_size: -
cdr3_aa: CASRPGQSYGYTF; cdr3_nt: TGTGCCAGCAGGCCGGGACAGTCGTATGGCTACACCTTC; v_call: TRBV12-3/TRBV12-4; d_call: TRBD1; j_call: TRBJ1-2; clone_size: once
cdr3_aa: CASMSNTEAFF; cdr3_nt: TGTGCCAGCATGAGTAACACTGAAGCTTTCTTT; v_call: TRBV6-5; d_call: -; j_call: TRBJ1-1; clone_size: -
cdr3_aa: CASSFGQGSYGYTF; cdr3_nt: TGTGCCAGCAGTTTCGGGCAGGGAAGTTATGGCTACACCTTC; v_call: TRBV28; d_call: -; j_call: TRBJ1-2; clone_size: -
cdr3_aa: CASSNSRGTDYGYTF; cdr3_nt: TGTGCCAGCAGTAACTCCCGGGGAACTGACTATGGCTACACCTTC; v_call: TRBV6-5; d_call: -; j_call: TRBJ1-2; clone_size: -
cdr3_aa: CASSPLAGGPFTGELFF; cdr3_nt: TGTGCCAGCAGCCCACTAGCGGGGGGGCCTTTCACCGGGGAGCTGTTTTTT; v_call: TRBV7-9; d_call: TRBD2; j_call: TRBJ2-2; clone_size: -
cdr3_aa: CASSQGAENGYTF; cdr3_nt: TGTGCCAGCAGCCAAGGGGCGGAGAATGGCTACACCTTC; v_call: TRBV5-4; d_call: -; j_call: TRBJ1-2; clone_size: -
cdr3_aa: CSVLAKGSGGSEQYF; cdr3_nt: TGCAGCGTCCTTGCCAAGGGTAGCGGGGGGTCCGAGCAGTACTTC; v_call: TRBV29-1; d_call: TRBD2; j_call: TRBJ2-7; clone_size: -
cdr3_aa: CASSYSAFSASYEQYF; cdr3_nt: TGTGCCAGCAGTTATTCGGCCTTTAGCGCGTCCTACGAGCAGTACTTC; v_call: TRBV6-5; d_call: -; j_call: TRBJ2-7; clone_size: -
cdr3_aa: CASSYSKDRAWNTIYF; cdr3_nt: TGTGCCAGCAGTTACTCAAAAGACAGGGCTTGGAACACCATATATTTT; v_call: TRBV6-5; d_call: TRBD1; j_call: TRBJ1-3; clone_size: -
cdr3_aa: CASSLDSPNQPQHF; cdr3_nt: TGTGCCAGCAGCTTGGACAGCCCAAATCAGCCCCAGCATTTT; v_call: TRBV5-5; d_call: -; j_call: TRBJ1-5; clone_size: -
cdr3_aa: CASSTDSYEQYF; cdr3_nt: TGTGCCAGCAGTACAGACTCCTACGAGCAGTACTTC; v_call: TRBV6-5; d_call: -; j_call: TRBJ2-7; clone_size: -
cdr3_aa: CASSSGTTTYEQYF; cdr3_nt: TGTGCCAGCAGTTCCGGGACAACGACTTACGAGCAGTACTTC; v_call: TRBV6-5; d_call: -; j_call: TRBJ2-7; clone_size: -
cdr3_aa: CASTSPGRAGSYEQYF; cdr3_nt: TGTGCCAGCACCTCCCCCGGCAGGGCGGGGTCCTACGAGCAGTACTTC; v_call: TRBV28; d_call: -; j_call: TRBJ2-7; clone_size: once
cdr3_aa: CASSPDPGNEQYF; cdr3_nt: TGCGCCAGCAGCCCGGACCCAGGGAACGAGCAGTACTTC; v_call: TRBV5-1; d_call: -; j_call: TRBJ2-7; clone_size: -
cdr3_aa: CASSSQLAGGLHGELFF; cdr3_nt: TGCGCCAGCAGCTCTCAACTAGCGGGAGGATTACATGGGGAGCTGTTTTTT; v_call: TRBV5-1; d_call: TRBD2; j_call: TRBJ2-2; clone_size: -
cdr3_aa: CASSENAQGLKLFF; cdr3_nt: TGTGCCAGCAGTGAAAACGCCCAGGGGCTAAAACTGTTTTTT; v_call: TRBV2; d_call: -; j_call: TRBJ1-4; clone_size: -